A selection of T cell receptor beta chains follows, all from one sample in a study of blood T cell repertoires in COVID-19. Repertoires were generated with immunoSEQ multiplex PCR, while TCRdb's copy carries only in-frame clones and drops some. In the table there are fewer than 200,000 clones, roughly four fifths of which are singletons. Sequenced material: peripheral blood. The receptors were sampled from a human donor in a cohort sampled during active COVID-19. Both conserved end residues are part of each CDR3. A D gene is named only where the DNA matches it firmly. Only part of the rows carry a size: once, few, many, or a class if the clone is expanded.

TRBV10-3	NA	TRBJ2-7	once	CAISESVGAGLSYEQYF	TGTGCCATCAGTGAGTCGGTGGGGGCGGGCCTCTCCTACGAGCAGTACTTC
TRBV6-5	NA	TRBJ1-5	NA	CASSSQGMSNQPQHF	TGTGCCAGCAGTTCCCAGGGGATGAGCAATCAGCCCCAGCATTTT
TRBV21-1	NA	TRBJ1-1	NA	CASSPWTGGSEAFF	TGTGCCAGCAGCCCCTGGACAGGGGGCTCTGAAGCTTTCTTT
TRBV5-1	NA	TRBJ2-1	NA	CASSLGSGIRGNEQFF	TGCGCCAGCAGCTTGGGTAGCGGGATCAGGGGGAATGAGCAGTTCTTC
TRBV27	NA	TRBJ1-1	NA	CASSSTANTEAFF	TGTGCCAGCAGCTCTACAGCGAACACTGAAGCTTTCTTT
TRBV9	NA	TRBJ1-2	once	CASSVVPGEKDGYTF	TGTGCCAGCAGCGTAGTTCCAGGGGAGAAGGATGGCTACACCTTC
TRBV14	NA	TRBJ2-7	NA	CASSRAGFYEQYF	TGTGCCAGCAGCCGAGCAGGGTTCTACGAGCAGTACTTC
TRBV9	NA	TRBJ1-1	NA	CASSVGGGTNTEAFF	TGTGCCAGCAGCGTAGGGGGAGGGACGAACACTGAAGCTTTCTTT
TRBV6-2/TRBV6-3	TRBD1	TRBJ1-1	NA	CASSLGGPNTEAFF	TGTGCCAGCAGTTTAGGGGGCCCGAACACTGAAGCTTTCTTT
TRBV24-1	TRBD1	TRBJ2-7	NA	CATSKGTGGYEQYF	TGTGCCACCTCAAAGGGGACAGGGGGCTACGAGCAGTACTTC
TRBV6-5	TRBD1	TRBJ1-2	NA	CASSPGQGEVYGYTF	TGTGCCAGCAGCCCAGGACAGGGCGAAGTCTATGGCTACACCTTC
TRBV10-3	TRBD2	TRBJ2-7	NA	CAISTPGLTYEQYF	TGTGCCATCAGTACTCCGGGACTAACCTACGAGCAGTACTTC
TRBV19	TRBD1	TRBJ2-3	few	CASGGQGSTDTQYF	TGTGCCAGTGGGGGACAGGGTTCTACAGATACGCAGTATTTT
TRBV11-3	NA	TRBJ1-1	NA	CASSATVNTEAFF	TGTGCCAGCAGCGCGACTGTGAACACTGAAGCTTTCTTT
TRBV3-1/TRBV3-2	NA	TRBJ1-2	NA	CASSQETVYGYTF	TGTGCCAGCAGCCAAGAAACGGTCTATGGCTACACCTTC
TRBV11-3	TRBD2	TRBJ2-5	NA	CASSLGRASGGPGAETQYF	TGTGCCAGCAGCTTAGGGCGGGCTAGCGGGGGGCCCGGTGCGGAGACCCAGTACTTC
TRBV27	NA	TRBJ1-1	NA	CASSSRTLTNTEAFF	TGTGCCAGCAGTTCCCGGACACTTACGAACACTGAAGCTTTCTTT
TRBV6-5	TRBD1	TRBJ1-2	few	CASRGDRESYGYTF	TGTGCCAGCAGGGGGGACAGGGAGTCTTATGGCTACACCTTC
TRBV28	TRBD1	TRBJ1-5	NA	CASEGQGHRQPQHF	TGTGCCAGCGAGGGACAGGGGCACCGTCAGCCCCAGCATTTT
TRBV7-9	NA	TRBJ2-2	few	CASSQEGGELFF	TGTGCCAGCAGCCAGGAAGGCGGGGAGCTGTTTTTT
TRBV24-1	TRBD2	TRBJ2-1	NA	CATSWGGSSYNEQFF	TGTGCCACCAGTTGGGGAGGGAGCTCCTACAATGAGCAGTTCTTC
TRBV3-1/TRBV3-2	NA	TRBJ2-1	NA	CASSQIQTSSYNEQFF	TGTGCCAGCAGCCAGATACAGACTAGCTCCTACAATGAGCAGTTCTTC
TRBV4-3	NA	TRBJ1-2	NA	CASSQDRIRGWGGYTF	TGCGCCAGCAGCCAAGATCGAATAAGGGGCTGGGGTGGCTACACCTTC
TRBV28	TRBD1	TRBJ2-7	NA	CATAGTGVREQYF	TGTGCCACCGCCGGGACAGGGGTTCGGGAGCAGTACTTC
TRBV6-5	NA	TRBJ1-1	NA	CACQGKGYSTEAFF	TGCGCTTGTCAGGGTAAGGGATATAGCACTGAAGCTTTCTTT
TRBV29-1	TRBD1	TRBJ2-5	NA	CSVRTGWEETQYF	TGCAGCGTCCGGACAGGGTGGGAAGAGACCCAGTACTTC
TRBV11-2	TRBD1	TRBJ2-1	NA	CASSGRDSYNEQFF	TGTGCCAGCAGCGGCCGGGACAGCTACAATGAGCAGTTCTTC
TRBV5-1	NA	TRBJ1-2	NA	CASSYRADGDYGYTF	TGCGCCAGCAGCTACAGGGCGGATGGTGACTATGGCTACACCTTC
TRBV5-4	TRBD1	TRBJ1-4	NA	CATTTGGAGTNEKLFF	TGTGCCACCACGACAGGGGGCGCGGGAACTAATGAAAAACTGTTTTTT
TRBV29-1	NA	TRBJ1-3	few	CSVVGGAGNTIYF	TGCAGCGTTGTCGGGGGGGCTGGAAACACCATATATTTT
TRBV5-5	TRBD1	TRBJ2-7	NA	CASSQNRDRAHEQYF	TGTGCCAGCAGCCAGAACAGGGACAGGGCCCACGAGCAGTACTTC
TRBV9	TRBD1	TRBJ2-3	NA	CASSARQGTDTQYF	TGTGCCAGCAGCGCACGACAGGGAACAGATACGCAGTATTTT